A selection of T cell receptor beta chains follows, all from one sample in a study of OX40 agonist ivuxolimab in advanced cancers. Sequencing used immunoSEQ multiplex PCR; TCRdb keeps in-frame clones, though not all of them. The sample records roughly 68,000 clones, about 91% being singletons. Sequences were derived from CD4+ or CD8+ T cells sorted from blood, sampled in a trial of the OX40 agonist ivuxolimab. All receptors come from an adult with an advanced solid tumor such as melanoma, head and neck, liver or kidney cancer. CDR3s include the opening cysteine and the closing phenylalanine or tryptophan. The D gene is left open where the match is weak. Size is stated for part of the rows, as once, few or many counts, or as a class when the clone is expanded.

TGCGCCAGCAGCTTGGGCCCTCCTAGCGGGGGGGCGTCAGATACGCAGTATTTT,CASSLGPPSGGASDTQYF,TRBD2,.,TRBJ2-3,TRBV5-1
TGTGCCAGCAGCGCGGGACAGGCAGAGACCCAGTACTTC,CASSAGQAETQYF,TRBD1,.,TRBJ2-5,TRBV7-3
TGTGCCAGCAGCCCCGGGACTAGCGGCGACTGGTTCTACGAGCAGTACTTC,CASSPGTSGDWFYEQYF,TRBD2,.,TRBJ2-7,TRBV7-8
TGCGCCAGCAGCCCAAGATTGCCGGCGACATTGGGCTACACCTTC,CASSPRLPATLGYTF,.,.,TRBJ1-2,TRBV5-1
TGTGCCAGCAGTTCAGTTACAGGTGACTATGGCTACACCTTC,CASSSVTGDYGYTF,.,.,TRBJ1-2,TRBV7-2
TGTGCCAGCAGCTTAGATCCCCCAGGGTCGCAGCATTTT,CASSLDPPGSQHF,.,.,TRBJ1-5,TRBV11-2
TGTGCCAGTAGTTTGGGGGGGCTAGCGGGATCTGGGGCCAACGTCCTGACTTTC,CASSLGGLAGSGANVLTF,TRBD2,.,TRBJ2-6,TRBV19
TGTGCCAGCAGTTACTCATCTCAGGGCCTCTGGGAGCAGTACTTC,CASSYSSQGLWEQYF,.,.,TRBJ2-5,TRBV6-5
TGTGCCAGCAGCAGATTGACAGGGGGCGACACCGGGGAGCTGTTTTTT,CASSRLTGGDTGELFF,TRBD1,once,TRBJ2-2,TRBV5-4
TGTGCCACCAGTTGGTGGAATGAGCAGTTCTTC,CATSWWNEQFF,.,.,TRBJ2-1,TRBV6-1
TGCGCCAGCAGCTGGACCGTTGGAACTAATGAAAAACTGTTTTTT,CASSWTVGTNEKLFF,.,.,TRBJ1-4,TRBV5-1
TGTGCCAGCAGCCGGGGGGCGGACTACGAGCAGTACTTC,CASSRGADYEQYF,.,.,TRBJ2-7,TRBV7-6
TGTGCCAGCAGTGTGCGGGGAGGGGTCAATCAGCCCCAGCATTTT,CASSVRGGVNQPQHF,.,.,TRBJ1-5,TRBV2
TGTGCCAGCTCACCGCCCGCAGGACTTAACTATGGCTACACCTTC,CASSPPAGLNYGYTF,.,.,TRBJ1-2,TRBV18
TGCGCCAGCAGTCAGCCAAAGACCGGGCTCGTTGGGCACAATGAGCAGTTCTTC,CASSQPKTGLVGHNEQFF,.,.,TRBJ2-1,TRBV23-1
TGTGCCAGCAGCATCACTAGCGGAGGACAAGAGACCCAGTACTTC,CASSITSGGQETQYF,TRBD2,.,TRBJ2-5,TRBV7-6
TGTGCCAGCAGCTTGGGGTGGGCGGGTTACAATGAGCAGTTCTTC,CASSLGWAGYNEQFF,.,.,TRBJ2-1,TRBV5-6
TGTGCCAGCAGCTCCGTCGGGACTAGCGGGAGACCCTACAATGAGCAGTTCTTC,CASSSVGTSGRPYNEQFF,TRBD2,few,TRBJ2-1,TRBV7-9
TGTGCCAGCAGCTTGGCCTCAACAGGAACTAGCACAGATACGCAGTATTTT,CASSLASTGTSTDTQYF,.,.,TRBJ2-3,TRBV5-8
TGTGCCAGCGCGCGGATCAACAATGAAAAACTGTTTTTT,CASARINNEKLFF,.,.,TRBJ1-4,TRBV6-6
TGTGCCAGCAGCTTCGGGACCTCCCCGGACGAAAAACTGTTTTTT,CASSFGTSPDEKLFF,.,.,TRBJ1-4,TRBV5-6
TGTGCCAGCAGCTCGGGACAGGGGGAAGCAGATACGCAGTATTTT,CASSSGQGEADTQYF,TRBD1,.,TRBJ2-3,TRBV7-9
TGTGCCAGCAGCCCAAGACAGGGGCAAGAGACCCAGTACTTC,CASSPRQGQETQYF,TRBD1,.,TRBJ2-5,TRBV7-3
TGTGCCAGCAGTTACCAAACAGGGAGCCATGGCTACACCTTC,CASSYQTGSHGYTF,.,.,TRBJ1-2,TRBV6-8
TGTGCCAGCAGGGACAGAGTTCTATATGGCTACACCTTC,CASRDRVLYGYTF,.,once,TRBJ1-2,TRBV6-1
TGTGCCTGGAGAACGGGACTAGCGGACTACGAGCAGTACTTC,CAWRTGLADYEQYF,TRBD2,.,TRBJ2-7,TRBV30
TGTGCCAGCAGCCCCAATGGGATCTATGAAGCTTTCTTT,CASSPNGIYEAFF,.,.,TRBJ1-1,TRBV11-1
TGTGCCAGCAGGGGGGTCGGGGTTCAAGAGACCCAGTACTTC,CASRGVGVQETQYF,.,.,TRBJ2-5,TRBV6-6
TGTGCCAGTAGTATGACAGGGCGACCAGAGACCCAGTACTTC,CASSMTGRPETQYF,TRBD1,.,TRBJ2-5,TRBV19
TGTGCCAGCAGCTGGCCCGGGGGACAGGGGGCAGGAGGCTACACCTTC,CASSWPGGQGAGGYTF,TRBD1,.,TRBJ1-2,TRBV5-4
TGTGCCAGCAGCCCAAGGGGGACACAGACAGATACGCAGTATTTT,CASSPRGTQTDTQYF,.,.,TRBJ2-3,TRBV11-3
TGTGCCAGCAGCGATCCTAGGGATAATGAGCAGTTCTTC,CASSDPRDNEQFF,.,.,TRBJ2-1,TRBV6-5
TGTGCCAGTAGTACACGGTCGTGGCAGCCCCAGCATTTT,CASSTRSWQPQHF,.,.,TRBJ1-5,TRBV19
TGTGCCAGTAGTATATGGGGGCGGGTCCGGACGGCTTTCTTT,CASSIWGRVRTAFF,.,once,TRBJ1-1,TRBV19
TGTGCCAGCAGCCAAGAGGTGCGGGATCCAAGGGAGCAGTACTTC,CASSQEVRDPREQYF,.,.,TRBJ2-7,TRBV4-2
TGTGCCAGCAGCTTGGGAGGTAGCGGGAGGGTCGGCGAGACCCAGTACTTC,CASSLGGSGRVGETQYF,TRBD2,.,TRBJ2-5,TRBV5-4
TGTGCCAGTAGTCCGTGGCCCGGGACTAGGGATTGGCATGAGCAGTTCTTC,CASSPWPGTRDWHEQFF,TRBD2,.,TRBJ2-1,TRBV19